This TCR beta chain was profiled in a study of blood T cells in healthy people across ages. A minimum of 6 million PBMCs was isolated per sample. Primed by a sample-barcoded 5' primer and a J-beta primer mix, a second PCR proceeded for about 6 to 12 cycles. TCRdb re-called the 5' RACE reads through MiXCR, storing one row per CDR3 protein. This table has roughly 700,000 distinct CDR3 sequences, roughly 32% appearing once. This clonotype appeared a few times. As yet, its antigen is unknown. A single base separates this from a much larger clone, so it may be a read error. Germline CDR1 DFQATT, CDR2 SNEGSKA (reference sequence). The V and J ends lost 0 bases and 11 bases respectively, with 19 bases between them. The CDR3 consists of 14 residues. Study results and limitations: The study found TCR beta diversity correlated strongly with naive T cell percentage. TCR beta diversity per million T cells fell roughly linearly with age. Donors of long life had a larger count of naive CD4+ cells and greater diversity than aged donors.

V gene TRBV20-1 combines with J gene TRBJ2-5; TRBD1 or TRBD2 may be the D gene (6 bases each). The sequence was collected from a woman of 80 years or more in good health. Sequences were obtained from blood. The CDR3 loop is CSARDILRGAEQYF. CDR3 in DNA: TGCAGTGCTAGAGATATATTAAGGGGGGCTGAGCAGTACTTC.